This T cell receptor beta chain was documented in a study of beta chain features in type 1 diabetes. Study-wide findings and caveats: More deletions and fewer insertions at VDJ junctions were seen in type 1 diabetes patients.

Turning to this clone: Its target is unknown.

Germline CDR1 is MDHEN and CDR2 is SYDVKM. V dropped 3 bases and J dropped 8; count of bases not matched to a gene: 10. This CDR3 is 17 amino acids long. Cells sorted by CD45RO/CCR7/CD25/CD127/CD95/CD27 comprised CD4+ naive, central memory, regulatory and stem cell-like memory cells. Expressed TCRB transcripts got sequenced, as all isolated RNA was reverse transcribed. Clones were sequenced by immunoSEQ multiplex PCR, and TCRdb holds only the in-frame ones, with some missing. The table includes 860,000 or so clones, about a sixth detected once. The sequence was obtained from a woman between 18 and 30 years old in good health. The sequenced sample consisted of naive CD4+ T cells from blood. The chain has TRBV28 and TRBJ2-3; 14 bases line up with TRBD2. CDR3 amino acids: CASSFPGTSGSKGTQYF. The CDR3 nucleotides are TGTGCCAGCAGTTTCCCAGGGACTAGCGGGAGTAAGGGTACGCAGTATTTT.